This TCR beta chain comes out of a study of shared clonotypes between healthy human individuals. About the study: Each donor's CD4 naive and CD4 memory cells filled three plates apiece, CD8 naive two, and CD8 memory one.

V was clipped by 4 bases and J by 4 bases; unmatched bases: 6. Germline V CDR1 and CDR2: MNHEY, SVGAGI. The CDR3 covers 14 residues. Sequencing was performed with immunoSEQ multiplex PCR; in TCRdb, only in-frame clones are kept and a portion is missing. Among approximately 2.3 million clones, roughly 93% were seen once, and the ten largest hold approximately 0.4%. This rearrangement joins TRBV6-5 to TRBJ1-1; 7 bases are a match to TRBD1. The sequence came from a man aged 18 to 30 in good health. Some clones in this sample may be carry-over from other donors' samples. The sequenced sample consisted of naive CD4+ T cells from PBMCs. The subset here: CD45RA+ positively selected. The CDR3 DNA reads TGTGCCAGCAGTTGGATCAGGGGGAGCACTGAAGCTTTCTTT. It is translated as CASSWIRGSTEAFF.